This T cell receptor (beta chain) was observed in a study of shared clonotypes between healthy human individuals. Study summary: Ranging from 18 to 49 in age, donors were two women and three men.

CD4+ cell separation produced CD45RA+ naive and CD45RA-negative memory subsets. CDR1 is SGHTA and CDR2 is FQGNSA in the germline V gene. V was cut by 1 base and J by 4 bases, with 11 bases left in between. The CDR3 length is 14 residues. Sorted subsets were amplified in replicate PCRs using 200 to 250 ng DNA, 25,000 to 30,000 T cell genomes. Libraries were prepared by immunoSEQ multiplex PCR; TCRdb keeps only in-frame clonotypes and omits some of them. This sample carries a few million clones, approximately 95% of them seen once, and the ten largest clones take 0.35% to 0.5%. The J gene is TRBJ2-7, the V gene TRBV7-2; D ambiguous. This TCR derives from a man between 18 and 35 years old in good health. Some clones in this sample may be carry-over from other donors' samples. The sequenced material came from naive CD4+ T cells from PBMCs. The subset here: CD45RA+ positively selected. CDR3 DNA sequence: TGTGCCAGCAGCTTAGTTCGTTCTCAGTACGAGCAGTACTTC. This codes for CASSLVRSQYEQYF.